Sequencing of this T cell receptor beta chain was carried out in a study of blood T cell repertoires in COVID-19 (TCRdb year 2020). Study-level background: Collaborator samples came from the United States, Italy and Spain and covered acute and convalescent phases of COVID-19. The dataset comprised deeply sampled blood TCRbeta repertoires from subjects exposed to, actively infected with, or recovered from COVID-19. The prospective study material was composed of cDNA or gDNA derived from T cells, B-cell-depleted T cells, or PBMCs. A freely available public database, intended as a resource for researchers studying the immune response to SARS-CoV-2, is where the repertoires were released. Samples were obtained from the ongoing ImmuneRACE study (first 160 participants) and from roughly 1,300 subjects provided by 6 global collaborators. Sample metadata almost always included a de-identified subject ID, COVID-19 status, age in years and sex. HLA class I and class II types, where available, came from metadata supplied by the sample provider rather than from assay-based typing. Broader findings and caveats from the paper: Clinical and demographic metadata were provided uncurated, with the amount varying by source and participant.

TCRbeta CDR3 regions were amplified from genomic DNA using the immunoSEQ Assay, a bias-controlled multiplex PCR. The published analysis was carried out like this. Nucleated cell counts per sample were estimated from amplification of reference gene primers within the assay. To quantify the absolute abundance of each unique TCRbeta CDR3 rearrangement, sequence reads were collapsed and filtered. For each sample, productive Simpson clonality was calculated as the square root of Simpson's diversity index across productive rearrangements. This immuneACCESS table, as held by TCRdb, lists in-frame sequences with V and J called but not all clones. Of the missing ones, under half trace to an unresolved V gene in checked studies; the others have no known cause. V, J and clone size were drawn from that table, and D and trimming were deduced from the DNA. The sample yields around 120,000 clones; over 70% were counted once. The ten largest clones capture just under 30% of the sample.

A remark on this clone: Its target antigen remains unknown. It has no much larger one-base neighbor in the sample; base qualities were not kept.

The germline V and J ends show losses of 3 bases and 4 bases respectively, and no gene match explains 10 bases of the junction. The CDR3, cysteine through phenylalanine, is 18 amino acids long. The retained sequence is limited to the CDR3, 54 bases, with the frame set at the first base. CDR1 and CDR2, looked up from the germline V gene, are KGHSH and LQKENI. The collaborating institutions used their own protocols to collect whole blood in K2EDTA tubes. For TCRbeta analysis, collaborator samples were shipped as frozen whole blood, as isolated PBMCs, or as DNA extracted from either sample type. This sequence uses TRBV18 and TRBJ2-3; TRBD2 aligns with 13 central bases. This TCR came from a woman in her 70s with acute or convalescent COVID-19. Sequenced input: peripheral blood. The sequence in DNA is TGTGCCAGCTCACCTCGGACTAGCGGGGGAAATAGTCCAGATACGCAGTATTTT. Translated, this gives CASSPRTSGGNSPDTQYF.